This T cell receptor (beta chain) was profiled in a study of shared clonotypes between healthy human individuals. Overall study context: Per donor, three plates held CD4 naive cells, three held CD4 memory, two held CD8 naive and one held CD8 memory.

Produced via immunoSEQ multiplex PCR; TCRdb's table is partial and in-frame only. The sample records approximately 2,200,000 clones, about 93% being singletons. CD45RO negativity and positive selection for CCR7 defined naive CD8 cells, a population that excluded terminally differentiated effector memory CD45RA+ cells. CDR3 length: 15 amino acids. The germline gives CDR1 SGHDT, CDR2 YYEEEE. V lost 2 bases, J lost 5 bases, and 8 bases stayed unmatched. As regards this clone: As yet, its antigen is unknown.

Study observations and caveats: The authors expected sequencing depth to affect clonotype sharing among donors.

V is TRBV5-6 and J is TRBJ1-2, with TRBD1 identical over 8 bases. What was sequenced was naive CD8+ T cells from PBMCs. This TCR came from a man aged 18 to 30 in good health. Some clones in this sample may be carry-over from other donors' samples. Here the CDR3 reads CASSFSGGNSYGYTF. The CDR3 nucleotides are TGTGCCAGCAGCTTTTCAGGGGGCAATAGTTATGGCTACACCTTC.